Listed below are T cell receptor beta chains from one sample, sequenced in a study of beta chain features in type 1 diabetes. Sequencing used immunoSEQ multiplex PCR; TCRdb keeps in-frame clones, though not all of them. The sample has 350,000 to 450,000 clones; more than 11% are singletons. Sequenced material: naive CD4+ T cells from blood. These receptors came from a man aged 25-40 years in good health. The CDR3 runs from the conserved cysteine through the conserved F or W. D genes are given only for firm matches. A clone size is listed for some rows: how often the clone was seen (once, few, many), or a class if it is expanded.

d_call: -
clone_size: few
j_call: TRBJ2-2
v_call: TRBV2
cdr3_nt: TGTGCCAGCAGGGGACAATACACCGGGGAGCTGTTTTTT
cdr3_aa: CASRGQYTGELFF

d_call: -
clone_size: -
j_call: TRBJ2-3
v_call: TRBV9
cdr3_nt: TGTGCCAGCAGCGTATACGCGGGCAGGATTAGCACAGATACGCAGTATTTT
cdr3_aa: CASSVYAGRISTDTQYF

d_call: -
clone_size: -
j_call: TRBJ1-1
v_call: TRBV14
cdr3_nt: TGTGCCAGCAGCCAAAGGCCGACAGGAGCGAACACTGAAGCTTTCTTT
cdr3_aa: CASSQRPTGANTEAFF

d_call: -
clone_size: few
j_call: TRBJ2-3
v_call: TRBV7-2
cdr3_nt: TGTGCCAGCAGCTTATCGTCTAGCCGAGAAGATACGCAGTATTTT
cdr3_aa: CASSLSSSREDTQYF

d_call: TRBD2
clone_size: -
j_call: TRBJ2-1
v_call: TRBV6-5
cdr3_nt: TGTGCCAGCAGCAGAGCTAGCGGGAGTCTCTATGAGCAGTTCTTC
cdr3_aa: CASSRASGSLYEQFF

d_call: -
clone_size: -
j_call: TRBJ2-5
v_call: TRBV15
cdr3_nt: TGTGCCACCAGCAGAGATCCTCTAACGGGAGAGACCCAGTACTTC
cdr3_aa: CATSRDPLTGETQYF

d_call: -
clone_size: -
j_call: TRBJ2-1
v_call: TRBV5-1
cdr3_nt: TGCGCCAGCAGCCCGACACCCCGGGTTGGCTACAATGAGCAGTTCTTC
cdr3_aa: CASSPTPRVGYNEQFF

d_call: -
clone_size: few
j_call: TRBJ2-6
v_call: TRBV19
cdr3_nt: TGTGCCAGTAGTATCGGGGGATTCTCTGGGGCCAACGTCCTGACTTTC
cdr3_aa: CASSIGGFSGANVLTF

d_call: -
clone_size: few
j_call: TRBJ2-1
v_call: TRBV21-1
cdr3_nt: TGTGCCAGCAGCAACGTCTCGCTAGCGGGAGTCAATGAGCAGTTCTTC
cdr3_aa: CASSNVSLAGVNEQFF

d_call: -
clone_size: -
j_call: TRBJ2-7
v_call: TRBV4-3
cdr3_nt: TGCGCCAGCAGCCAAGATAGGTCGTCGACAGGCGAGCAGTACTTC
cdr3_aa: CASSQDRSSTGEQYF

d_call: TRBD2
clone_size: -
j_call: TRBJ2-5
v_call: TRBV2
cdr3_nt: TGTGCCAGCAGGGCTAGCGGGGCAGTACTGGGCGAGACCCAGTACTTC
cdr3_aa: CASRASGAVLGETQYF

d_call: -
clone_size: few
j_call: TRBJ1-5
v_call: TRBV30
cdr3_nt: TGTGCCTGGAGTGTTAGCTTCTCGCGGGGTCAGCCCCAGCATTTT
cdr3_aa: CAWSVSFSRGQPQHF

d_call: TRBD2
clone_size: -
j_call: TRBJ2-3
v_call: TRBV9
cdr3_nt: TGTGCCAGCAGCGTTAGACTAGCGGACACAGATACGCAGTATTTT
cdr3_aa: CASSVRLADTDTQYF

d_call: TRBD2
clone_size: -
j_call: TRBJ2-3
v_call: TRBV5-4
cdr3_nt: TGTGCCAGCAGCTTGGGACTAGCGGGGCCTGGCACAGATACGCAGTATTTT
cdr3_aa: CASSLGLAGPGTDTQYF

d_call: TRBD2
clone_size: few
j_call: TRBJ2-3
v_call: TRBV7-2
cdr3_nt: TGTGCCAGCAGCTTAGCGGGACTAGCGGGAATGAGGCATACGCAGTATTTT
cdr3_aa: CASSLAGLAGMRHTQYF

d_call: -
clone_size: few
j_call: TRBJ2-1
v_call: TRBV14
cdr3_nt: TGTGCCAGCAGCCGGGTAGGTGAGCAGTTCTTC
cdr3_aa: CASSRVGEQFF

d_call: -
clone_size: many
j_call: TRBJ2-4
v_call: TRBV30
cdr3_nt: TGTGCCTGGAGTCCGGTTGGGGCAGTCCGAGCCAAAAACATTCAGTACTTC
cdr3_aa: CAWSPVGAVRAKNIQYF

d_call: -
clone_size: -
j_call: TRBJ2-3
v_call: TRBV19
cdr3_nt: TGTGCCAGTAGTATCGAAACAGATACGCAGTATTTT
cdr3_aa: CASSIETDTQYF

d_call: -
clone_size: few
j_call: TRBJ2-3
v_call: TRBV7-8
cdr3_nt: TGTGCCAGCAGCTTAGCGGGGCTAATCCATACGCAGTATTTT
cdr3_aa: CASSLAGLIHTQYF

d_call: -
clone_size: few
j_call: TRBJ2-7
v_call: TRBV11-2
cdr3_nt: TGTGCCAGCAGCACGGGGGCGTTCGCGCAGTACTTC
cdr3_aa: CASSTGAFAQYF

d_call: -
clone_size: few
j_call: TRBJ2-7
v_call: TRBV5-6
cdr3_nt: TGTGCCAGCAGCAATACAGGGTACGAGCAGTACTTC
cdr3_aa: CASSNTGYEQYF

d_call: -
clone_size: -
j_call: TRBJ2-5
v_call: TRBV7-2
cdr3_nt: TGTGCCAGCAGCTTAGGGGTTCGGGGGACCCAGTACTTC
cdr3_aa: CASSLGVRGTQYF

d_call: -
clone_size: few
j_call: TRBJ2-1
v_call: TRBV7-3
cdr3_nt: TGTGCCAGCAGCTACGGACAAAATGAGCAGTTCTTC
cdr3_aa: CASSYGQNEQFF

d_call: TRBD1
clone_size: few
j_call: TRBJ2-1
v_call: TRBV5-1
cdr3_nt: TGCGCCAGCAGCGGGTCGCTCTCCGGGACAGGCTACAATGAGCAGTTCTTC
cdr3_aa: CASSGSLSGTGYNEQFF

d_call: -
clone_size: few
j_call: TRBJ2-3
v_call: TRBV10-3
cdr3_nt: TGTGCCATCAGTGAGTCGAATTCAGATACGCAGTATTTT
cdr3_aa: CAISESNSDTQYF

d_call: -
clone_size: few
j_call: TRBJ2-1
v_call: TRBV2
cdr3_nt: TGTGCCAGCAGTGACGAGTCCCGCCGGTTCAATGAGCAGTTCTTC
cdr3_aa: CASSDESRRFNEQFF

d_call: TRBD1
clone_size: -
j_call: TRBJ2-1
v_call: TRBV2
cdr3_nt: TGTGCCAGCAGTCGGACAGGGCTCTACAATGAGCAGTTCTTC
cdr3_aa: CASSRTGLYNEQFF

d_call: -
clone_size: -
j_call: TRBJ1-5
v_call: TRBV18
cdr3_nt: TGTGCCAGCTCACCACCGGCGGGTCAGCCCCAGCATTTT
cdr3_aa: CASSPPAGQPQHF

d_call: TRBD2
clone_size: -
j_call: TRBJ2-1
v_call: TRBV5-1
cdr3_nt: TGCGCCAGCAGCCCCGGGACTAGCGGGAGGACCTACAATGAGCAGTTCTTC
cdr3_aa: CASSPGTSGRTYNEQFF

d_call: -
clone_size: -
j_call: TRBJ1-1
v_call: TRBV15
cdr3_nt: TGTGCCACCAGCAGTGGCGGGTTTATGAACACTGAAGCTTTCTTT
cdr3_aa: CATSSGGFMNTEAFF

d_call: TRBD2
clone_size: -
j_call: TRBJ2-1
v_call: TRBV5-4
cdr3_nt: TGTGCCAGCAGCTCACCGGGACTAGCGGCCAGTGAGCAGTTCTTC
cdr3_aa: CASSSPGLAASEQFF

d_call: TRBD1
clone_size: -
j_call: TRBJ2-2
v_call: TRBV29-1
cdr3_nt: TGCAGCGTTGCCCGACAGGGGGCCGCGACCGGGGAGCTGTTTTTT
cdr3_aa: CSVARQGAATGELFF

d_call: -
clone_size: few
j_call: TRBJ1-1
v_call: TRBV25-1
cdr3_nt: TGTGCCAGCAGTGACTGGGGTCTTCCTGAAGCTTTCTTT
cdr3_aa: CASSDWGLPEAFF

d_call: -
clone_size: -
j_call: TRBJ2-3
v_call: TRBV29-1
cdr3_nt: TGCAGCGTCGCCTGGCCGTTTCCTAGCACAGATACGCAGTATTTT
cdr3_aa: CSVAWPFPSTDTQYF

d_call: -
clone_size: -
j_call: TRBJ2-7
v_call: TRBV7-2
cdr3_nt: TGTGCCAGCAGCTTAGCCCGATCCTACGAGCAGTACTTC
cdr3_aa: CASSLARSYEQYF

d_call: -
clone_size: few
j_call: TRBJ2-5
v_call: TRBV27
cdr3_nt: TGTGCCAGCAGTCCCAGGGGCGGGCTGGACCAAGAGACCCAGTACTTC
cdr3_aa: CASSPRGGLDQETQYF

d_call: -
clone_size: few
j_call: TRBJ2-3
v_call: TRBV27
cdr3_nt: TGTGCCAGCACGGAACATAACACAGATACGCAGTATTTT
cdr3_aa: CASTEHNTDTQYF

d_call: -
clone_size: few
j_call: TRBJ1-4
v_call: TRBV7-2
cdr3_nt: TGTGCCAGCAGCTTAAGCCAGCCACGGGAAAAACTGTTTTTT
cdr3_aa: CASSLSQPREKLFF

d_call: TRBD1
clone_size: few
j_call: TRBJ1-2
v_call: TRBV6-5
cdr3_nt: TGTGCCAGCACAGGGGGCGACTATGGCTACACCTTC
cdr3_aa: CASTGGDYGYTF

d_call: TRBD2
clone_size: -
j_call: TRBJ2-3
v_call: TRBV30
cdr3_nt: TGTGCCTGGAGTCTTCGCCAGCGGGATACCACGCAGTATTTT
cdr3_aa: CAWSLRQRDTTQYF

d_call: -
clone_size: few
j_call: TRBJ2-2
v_call: TRBV4-3
cdr3_nt: TGCGCCAGCAGCCAAGAATCTCTAACAGCGAACACCGGGGAGCTGTTTTTT
cdr3_aa: CASSQESLTANTGELFF

d_call: -
clone_size: few
j_call: TRBJ2-7
v_call: TRBV18
cdr3_nt: TGTGCCAGCTCAGATCGAAGGGAGCAGTACTTC
cdr3_aa: CASSDRREQYF

d_call: -
clone_size: -
j_call: TRBJ2-1
v_call: TRBV4-1
cdr3_nt: TGCGCCAGCAGCCAGGGATACAATGAGCAGTTCTTC
cdr3_aa: CASSQGYNEQFF

d_call: -
clone_size: -
j_call: TRBJ1-6
v_call: TRBV7-9
cdr3_nt: TGTGCCAGCAGCTTATTTGTGGCCCGAAATTCACCCCTCCACTTT
cdr3_aa: CASSLFVARNSPLHF

d_call: -
clone_size: few
j_call: TRBJ2-3
v_call: TRBV18
cdr3_nt: TGTGCCAGCTCACCACAAGCAGATACGCAGTATTTT
cdr3_aa: CASSPQADTQYF

d_call: -
clone_size: -
j_call: TRBJ1-1
v_call: TRBV6-5
cdr3_nt: TGTGCCAGCAACACGGGGCAGGTGAACACTGAAGCTTTCTTT
cdr3_aa: CASNTGQVNTEAFF

d_call: -
clone_size: few
j_call: TRBJ2-4
v_call: TRBV6-1
cdr3_nt: TGTGCCAGCTATTGGGGGGCCTCCGGAAACATTCAGTACTTC
cdr3_aa: CASYWGASGNIQYF

d_call: -
clone_size: -
j_call: TRBJ2-7
v_call: TRBV15
cdr3_nt: TGTGCCACCAGAGAAGGAGGGCCCCGCTCCTACGAGCAGTACTTC
cdr3_aa: CATREGGPRSYEQYF

d_call: -
clone_size: -
j_call: TRBJ2-1
v_call: TRBV7-2
cdr3_nt: TGTGCCAGCAGCTCACTAGTCTATGAGCAGTTCTTC
cdr3_aa: CASSSLVYEQFF

d_call: -
clone_size: few
j_call: TRBJ2-3
v_call: TRBV15
cdr3_nt: TGTGCCACCAGCAGAGGGACGGCCACAGATACGCAGTATTTT
cdr3_aa: CATSRGTATDTQYF

d_call: TRBD1
clone_size: few
j_call: TRBJ2-5
v_call: TRBV5-4
cdr3_nt: TGTGCCAGCAGCTTGGGAACCGGACAGGGATACGAGACCCAGTACTTC
cdr3_aa: CASSLGTGQGYETQYF

d_call: TRBD1
clone_size: few
j_call: TRBJ1-4
v_call: TRBV6-5
cdr3_nt: TGTGCCAGCAGTACGGGACAGGGAAAACTGTTTTTT
cdr3_aa: CASSTGQGKLFF

d_call: -
clone_size: few
j_call: TRBJ1-2
v_call: TRBV14
cdr3_nt: TGTGCCAGCAGCCAAACTAAAATTTCATTGTGGGGTTACACCTTC
cdr3_aa: CASSQTKISLWGYTF

d_call: TRBD2
clone_size: few
j_call: TRBJ2-3
v_call: TRBV7-9
cdr3_nt: TGTGCCAGCAGCCCCGGGGGGAACACAGATACGCAGTATTTT
cdr3_aa: CASSPGGNTDTQYF

d_call: TRBD1
clone_size: few
j_call: TRBJ1-5
v_call: TRBV4-1
cdr3_nt: TGCGCCAGCAGCCTAAATCCGGGACAGATTAATCAGCCCCAGCATTTT
cdr3_aa: CASSLNPGQINQPQHF

d_call: TRBD1
clone_size: few
j_call: TRBJ1-4
v_call: TRBV7-9
cdr3_nt: TGTGCCAGCAGCGCCGGGGACAGAGAGAATGAAAAACTGTTTTTT
cdr3_aa: CASSAGDRENEKLFF

d_call: -
clone_size: -
j_call: TRBJ2-3
v_call: TRBV6-1
cdr3_nt: TGTGCCAGCAGTGAAGGCAGGGGGGGTTGGGATACGCAGTATTTT
cdr3_aa: CASSEGRGGWDTQYF